This TCR beta chain was identified in a study of blood T cells in healthy people across ages. The CDR3 totals 16 residues. Germline loops: CDR1 SNHLY, CDR2 FYNNEI. Trimming took off 5 bases at V and 8 bases at J, with 22 bases between the two ends. Sample-barcoded 5' priming and a J-beta primer mix drove a second PCR of roughly 6 to 12 cycles. MiXCR was run by TCRdb on the 5' RACE reads, yielding one entry per CDR3 protein. Here the sample spans 890,000 or so distinct CDR3 sequences, approximately 65% being singletons. There are a few counts of this clonotype. The receptor was isolated from a man in his thirties or forties in good health. The chain recombines TRBV2 with TRBJ2-4; D possibly uses TRBD1 or TRBD2 (7 bases each). Input material: blood. The chain's CDR3 is CASSSPLDPGGDIQYF. The CDR3, as DNA: TGTGCCAGCAGTTCGCCTCTGGACCCAGGGGGGGACATTCAGTACTTC.